The entry below gives a single TCR beta chain sequence along with its context. The data derive from a study of blood T cell repertoires in COVID-19. Study-level information: Nucleic acid was either cDNA or gDNA, and it came from T cells, B-cell-depleted T cells, or PBMCs.

In germline, CDR1 is SQVTM, CDR2 ANQGSEA. The CDR3 covers 15 residues. V lost 8 bases and J 0 bases, leaving 19 bases between the germline ends. TCRdb's table, derived via immunoSEQ multiplex PCR, lists solely in-frame clones and lacks some. The profile shows 100,000 to 150,000 clones, more than 75% of them singletons. The sequenced sample consisted of peripheral blood. The chain carries TRBV29-1 and TRBJ1-2, with no clear D. This TCR was recovered from a woman aged 60-75 years with acute or convalescent COVID-19. CDR3 residues: CSTQGGQVANYGYTF. The CDR3 DNA sequence: TGCAGCACCCAAGGTGGGCAGGTCGCTAACTATGGCTACACCTTC.